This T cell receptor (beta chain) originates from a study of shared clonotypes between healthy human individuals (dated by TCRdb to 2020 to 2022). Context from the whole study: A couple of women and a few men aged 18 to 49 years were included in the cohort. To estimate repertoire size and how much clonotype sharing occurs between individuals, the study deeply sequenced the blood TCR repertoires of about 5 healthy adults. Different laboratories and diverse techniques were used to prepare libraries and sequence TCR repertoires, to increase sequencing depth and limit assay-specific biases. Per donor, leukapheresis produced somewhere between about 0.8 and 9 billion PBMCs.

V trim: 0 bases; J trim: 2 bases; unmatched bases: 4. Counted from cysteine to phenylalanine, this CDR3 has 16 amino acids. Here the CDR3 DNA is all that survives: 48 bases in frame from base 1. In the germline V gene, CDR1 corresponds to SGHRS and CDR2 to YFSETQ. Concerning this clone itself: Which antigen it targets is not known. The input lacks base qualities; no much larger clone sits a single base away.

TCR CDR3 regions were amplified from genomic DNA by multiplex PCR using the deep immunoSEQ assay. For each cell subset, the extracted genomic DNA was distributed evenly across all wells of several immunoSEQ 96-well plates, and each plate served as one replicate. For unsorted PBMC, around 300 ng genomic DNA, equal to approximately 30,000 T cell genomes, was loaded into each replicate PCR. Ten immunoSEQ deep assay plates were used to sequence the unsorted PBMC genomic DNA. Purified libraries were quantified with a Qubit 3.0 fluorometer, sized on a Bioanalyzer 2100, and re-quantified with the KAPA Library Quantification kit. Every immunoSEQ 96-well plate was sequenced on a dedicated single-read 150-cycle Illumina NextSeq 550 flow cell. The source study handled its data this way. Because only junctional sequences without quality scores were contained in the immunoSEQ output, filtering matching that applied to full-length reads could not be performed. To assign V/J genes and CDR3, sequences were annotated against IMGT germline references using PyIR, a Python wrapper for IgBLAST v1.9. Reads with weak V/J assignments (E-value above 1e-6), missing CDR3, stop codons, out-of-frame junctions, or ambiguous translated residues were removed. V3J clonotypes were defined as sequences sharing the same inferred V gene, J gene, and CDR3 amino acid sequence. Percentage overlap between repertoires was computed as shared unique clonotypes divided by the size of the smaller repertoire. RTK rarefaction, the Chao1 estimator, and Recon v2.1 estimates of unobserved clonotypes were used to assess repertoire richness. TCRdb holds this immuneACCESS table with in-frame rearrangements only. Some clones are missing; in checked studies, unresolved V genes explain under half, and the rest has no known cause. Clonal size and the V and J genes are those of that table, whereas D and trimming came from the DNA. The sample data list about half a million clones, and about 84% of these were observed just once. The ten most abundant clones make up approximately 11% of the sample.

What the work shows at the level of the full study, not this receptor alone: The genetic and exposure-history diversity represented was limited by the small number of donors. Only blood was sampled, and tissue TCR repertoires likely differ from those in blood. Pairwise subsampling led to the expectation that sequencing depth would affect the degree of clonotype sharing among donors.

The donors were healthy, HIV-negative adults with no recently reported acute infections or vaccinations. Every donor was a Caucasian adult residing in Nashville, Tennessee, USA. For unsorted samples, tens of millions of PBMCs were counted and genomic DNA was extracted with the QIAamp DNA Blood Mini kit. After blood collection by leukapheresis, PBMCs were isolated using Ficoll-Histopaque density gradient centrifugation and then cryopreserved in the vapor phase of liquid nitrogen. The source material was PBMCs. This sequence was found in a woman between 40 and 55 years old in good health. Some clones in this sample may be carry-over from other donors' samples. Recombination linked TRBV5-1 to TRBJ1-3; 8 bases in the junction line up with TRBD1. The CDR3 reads CASSLAQDRAGNTIYF. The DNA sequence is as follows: TGCGCCAGCAGCTTGGCGCAGGACAGGGCTGGAAACACCATATATTTT.